This T cell receptor (beta chain) emerged from a study of cytomegalovirus exposure and HLA in healthy donors. Germline CDR1 reads SGHKS; CDR2 reads YYEKEE (reference sequence). V lost 1 base and J 0 bases, leaving 9 bases between the germline ends. This CDR3 contains 15 residues. The PCR contained 60 Vbeta and 13 Jbeta primers. Method: immunoSEQ multiplex PCR; TCRdb's copy keeps in-frame clones and lacks some. The table records roughly 120,000 clones, approximately 80% of them present only once. Sequencing was done on a sample of PBMCs. The receptor was derived from a man between 25 and 39 years old in good health and CMV-seropositive. This chain joins TRBV5-5 and TRBJ2-3; D not certain. Here the CDR3 reads CASSLREPSTDTQYF. CDR3 in DNA: TGTGCCAGCAGCTTGAGAGAACCTAGCACAGATACGCAGTATTTT.